The 22 T cell receptor beta chains given below trace back to one sample, sequenced in a study of post-analysis software for immune sequencing data. Study findings and constraints: TRBV5-6, TRBV5-1 and TRBV20-1 belonged to a set of about 5 TRBV segments that were more frequent in patients than controls.

No cognate antigen is known for these TCRs. The library was made from cDNA and included unique molecular identifiers. A single record per CDR3 protein comes from TCRdb applying MiXCR to the PCR reads. The data hold about 770,000 distinct CDR3 sequences, with about 45% observed a single time. The sequenced sample was blood. Receptors were obtained from a girl between 5 and 17 years old with multiple sclerosis.

The V gene is TRBV6-4, the J gene TRBJ2-5, with 7 nucleotides matching TRBD1. The CDR3 has 16 amino acids. Trimming removed 5 bases from V and 1 base from J; junction bases left unmatched: 10. Germline lookup yields CDR1 MRHNA and CDR2 SNTAGT. CDR3 coding DNA: TGTGCCAGCAGTACCGGGACAGCACAATTCCAAGAGACCCAGTACTTC. It encodes CASSTGTAQFQETQYF.

The V gene is TRBV5-5, the J gene TRBJ2-7; D gene uncertain. The CDR3 consists of 14 residues. Germline assignment: CDR1 SGHKS and CDR2 YYEKEE (reference sequence). V dropped 0 bases and J dropped 0 bases, with 7 bases sitting between them. The DNA of the CDR3 is TGTGCCAGCAGCTTGGGTTATTTCTCCTACGAGCAGTACTTC. This encodes CASSLGYFSYEQYF.

This clonotype was counted only a few times. The V call is TRBV20-1, the J call TRBJ2-1; D is unresolved. CDR1 and CDR2 (germline): DFQATT, SNEGSKA (reference sequence). The CDR3 consists of 15 residues. Trimming cost V 6 bases and J 6 bases, with 21 bases left between them. The CDR3 sequence is CSADSREESPNEQFF. The CDR3 DNA sequence: TGCAGTGCCGACTCTCGAGAGGAGAGCCCCAATGAGCAGTTCTTC.

The J gene is TRBJ2-7, the V gene TRBV4-2, with TRBD1 matching over 9 bases. Losses at the gene ends were 0 bases for V and 6 bases for J; bases not matched to a gene: 12. CDR1 LGHNA and CDR2 YNFKEQ come from the germline V gene. The CDR3 has 17 amino acids. CDR3 DNA: TGTGCCAGCAGCCAAGATGGGGTACAGGGGGCACGTGGCGAGCAGTACTTC. This encodes CASSQDGVQGARGEQYF.

With respect to this clonotype: The junction departs from germline at one end; a sequencing error may be responsible. The chain links TRBV11-2 to TRBJ2-4; D gene unclear. Near its end, the DNA agrees better with TRBJ2-7, so the J call may be wrong. The CDR3 spans 10 residues. CDR1 is SGHAT and CDR2 is FQNNGV in the germline V gene. This CDR3 is CACSIYEQYF. The CDR3, as DNA: TGTGCCTGCAGCATCTACGAGCAGTACTTC.

This chain links TRBV20-1 with TRBJ1-2; D perhaps matches TRBD1 (5 bases). The V end was cut by 8 bases, the J end by 2 bases, with 21 bases between. CDR1 and CDR2 from the germline V gene are DFQATT and SNEGSKA (reference sequence). This CDR3 contains 15 residues. CDR3 protein: CSPQGVGETNYGYTF. The CDR3 region has the DNA TGCAGTCCTCAAGGGGTGGGGGAGACAAACTATGGCTACACCTTC.

V and J are TRBV10-3 and TRBJ1-5; 10 bases map to TRBD1. CDR1 is ENHRY, CDR2 SYGVKD, per germline. V was clipped by 4 bases and J by 5 bases; unmatched bases: 8. This CDR3 is built from 16 residues. CDR3 sequence (DNA): TGTGCCATCAGTGGAGGGTCGGGACAGGGGCATCAGCCCCAGCATTTT. It codes for CAISGGSGQGHQPQHF.

The chain employs TRBV12-3 or TRBV12-4 and TRBJ2-1, with 8 bases matching TRBD2. V was pared by 5 bases and J by 0 bases, with 9 bases of the junction left unmatched. The CDR3 totals 17 residues. CDR3 sequence (DNA): TGTGCCAGCAGTCTACTAGCGGACGTTATCTCCTACAATGAGCAGTTCTTC. Translation gives CASSLLADVISYNEQFF.

This clonotype was seen once. The rearrangement links TRBV10-3 to TRBJ1-1; 9 bases are a match to TRBD1. Germline-derived CDR1 and CDR2 are ENHRY and SYGVKD. J lost 4 bases, V lost 6 bases, and 6 bases had no gene match. There are 14 residues in the CDR3. The CDR3 reads CAISRTGEGTEAFF. The CDR3 coding sequence is TGTGCCATCAGCCGGACAGGGGAAGGCACTGAAGCTTTCTTT.

V gene TRBV20-1 combines with J gene TRBJ2-7, with 12 bases identical to TRBD2. Germline CDR1 and CDR2: DFQATT and SNEGSKA (reference sequence). The CDR3 has 16 residues. V shed 2 bases and J 0 bases; nucleotides not matched to a gene: 5. The CDR3 bases are TGCAGTGCTAGACTTACTAGCGGGAGGCCCTCCTACGAGCAGTACTTC. Translated, it gives CSARLTSGRPSYEQYF.

The chain has TRBV2 and TRBJ2-3; D perhaps matches TRBD1 (5 bases). Germline V gene data show CDR1 as SNHLY and CDR2 as FYNNEI. The CDR3 totals 15 residues. Trimming removed 2 bases at V and 3 bases at J, with 12 bases between. CDR3 coding DNA: TGTGCCAGCAGTGAAAGGGGCTACGGGACAGATACGCAGTATTTT. Translated, it gives CASSERGYGTDTQYF. Drawing the rest from reference TRBV2 and TRBJ2-3, the complete variable domain is EPEVTQTPSHQVTQMGQEVILRCVPISNHLYFYWYRQILGQKVEFLVSFYNNEISEKSEIFDDQFSVERPDGSNFTLKIRSTKLEDSAMYFCASSERGYGTDTQYFGPGTRLTVL.

This clonotype was counted a few times. This rearrangement joins TRBV29-1 to TRBJ2-7; 13 positions agree with TRBD2. The better agreement between TRBJ2-5 and the DNA end casts doubt on the J call. This CDR3 has 17 amino acids. Germline loops: CDR1 SQVTM, CDR2 ANQGSEA. CDR3 protein: CSVVLGLTSGRRETQYF. CDR3 nucleotide sequence: TGCAGCGTTGTGTTGGGATTGACTAGCGGGAGGAGGGAGACCCAGTACTTC.

This rearrangement joins TRBV29-1 to TRBJ2-1; 8 bases align to TRBD1. This CDR3 region has 15 residues. Germline-derived CDR1 and CDR2 are SQVTM and ANQGSEA. The ends lost 7 bases at V and 3 bases at J; junction bases unmatched: 11. CDR3 DNA: TGCAGCGCTCAGAAAGGACAGGGTCGCTACAATGAGCAGTTCTTC. As protein: CSAQKGQGRYNEQFF.

The rearrangement links TRBV15 to TRBJ2-1; no definite D call. V shed 3 bases and J shed 6 bases, with 18 bases lying between them. The V gene's germline CDR1 is LNHNV and CDR2 YYDKDF (reference sequence). The CDR3 has 16 amino acids. CDR3 bases: TGTGCCACCAGCAGGGAGACAACTCCAACGGCCAATGAGCAGTTCTTC. This encodes CATSRETTPTANEQFF.

This clonotype was seen more than once but under ten times. J is TRBJ2-5 and V is TRBV20-1, with D perhaps being TRBD1 or TRBD2 (5 bases each). Trimming removed 4 bases from V and 4 bases from J, with 13 bases in between. CDR3 length: 13 residues. Germline V gene sequence: CDR1 DFQATT, CDR2 SNEGSKA (reference sequence). This chain's CDR3 is CSATDSGGETQYF. In DNA form, the CDR3 reads TGCAGTGCTACCGATAGTGGGGGAGAGACCCAGTACTTC.

This clonotype was found a few times. The chain uses TRBV2 and TRBJ2-7; D perhaps matches TRBD2 (6 bases). The J call may be faulty, since TRBJ2-5 better matches the DNA end. CDR3 length: 9 amino acids. CDR1 SNHLY and CDR2 FYNNEI come from the germline V gene. Written as DNA, the CDR3 is TGTGCCAGGGAGGGGACCCAGTACTTC. This translates into CAREGTQYF.

V and J are TRBV29-1 and TRBJ2-1; D might be TRBD2 (5 bases). V lost 3 bases and J 4 bases, leaving 7 bases between the germline ends. This CDR3 region has 12 residues. Germline V gene data show CDR1 as SQVTM and CDR2 as ANQGSEA. CDR3 residues: CSVDGDYNEQFF. CDR3 sequence (DNA): TGCAGCGTTGACGGGGATTACAATGAGCAGTTCTTC.

There are a few counts of this clonotype. CDR3 bases: TGCAGTGCTAGAGATCCCGGACTAGCGGGACGGCGTGAGCAGTTCTTC. Translation: CSARDPGLAGRREQFF. The J gene is TRBJ2-1, the V gene TRBV20-1, with TRBD2 identical over 12 bases. Germline-derived CDR1 and CDR2 are DFQATT and SNEGSKA (reference sequence). Unmatched junction bases numbered 9, after V lost 0 bases and J lost 9 bases. This CDR3 region has 16 residues.

The chain is built from TRBV27 and TRBJ2-6; D gene ambiguous. The V end lost 5 bases, the J end lost 0 bases, and 17 bases lay between the germline ends. Germline V lookup: CDR1 MNHEY, CDR2 SMNVEV (reference sequence). This CDR3 region has 18 residues. CDR3 bases: TGTGCCAGCAGTGCGCCCCGACCGGGCCCCTCTGGGGCCAACGTCCTGACTTTC. Protein sequence: CASSAPRPGPSGANVLTF.

The V call is TRBV20-1, the J call TRBJ1-4; 9 nucleotides agree with TRBD1. J gave up 8 bases and V 2 bases, and 6 bases lay outside the gene matches. The CDR3 is made up of 14 amino acids. Germline V gene lookup returns CDR1 DFQATT and CDR2 SNEGSKA (reference sequence). This CDR3 is CSARKTGGEEKLFF. DNA for the CDR3: TGCAGTGCTAGAAAGACAGGGGGGGAGGAAAAACTGTTTTTT.

V is TRBV6-5 and J is TRBJ2-7; possible D gene TRBD1, 6 bases. CDR1 and CDR2 (germline): MNHEY, SVGAGI. CDR3 size: 15 residues. The V and J ends lost 4 bases and 0 bases respectively, with 13 bases between them. For the CDR3, the DNA is TGTGCCAGCAGTTCCCGGACAGAGAGCTCCTACGAGCAGTACTTC. Amino acid sequence: CASSSRTESSYEQYF.

The chain uses TRBV20-1 and TRBJ2-1; 16 bases are shared with TRBD2. Germline V gene sequence: CDR1 DFQATT, CDR2 SNEGSKA (reference sequence). V dropped 0 bases and J dropped 2; count of bases not matched to a gene: 7. This CDR3 region has 19 residues. The CDR3 here is CSARDRFGTSGRAYNEQFF. CDR3 DNA sequence: TGCAGTGCTAGAGATAGGTTCGGGACTAGCGGGAGGGCCTACAATGAGCAGTTCTTC.